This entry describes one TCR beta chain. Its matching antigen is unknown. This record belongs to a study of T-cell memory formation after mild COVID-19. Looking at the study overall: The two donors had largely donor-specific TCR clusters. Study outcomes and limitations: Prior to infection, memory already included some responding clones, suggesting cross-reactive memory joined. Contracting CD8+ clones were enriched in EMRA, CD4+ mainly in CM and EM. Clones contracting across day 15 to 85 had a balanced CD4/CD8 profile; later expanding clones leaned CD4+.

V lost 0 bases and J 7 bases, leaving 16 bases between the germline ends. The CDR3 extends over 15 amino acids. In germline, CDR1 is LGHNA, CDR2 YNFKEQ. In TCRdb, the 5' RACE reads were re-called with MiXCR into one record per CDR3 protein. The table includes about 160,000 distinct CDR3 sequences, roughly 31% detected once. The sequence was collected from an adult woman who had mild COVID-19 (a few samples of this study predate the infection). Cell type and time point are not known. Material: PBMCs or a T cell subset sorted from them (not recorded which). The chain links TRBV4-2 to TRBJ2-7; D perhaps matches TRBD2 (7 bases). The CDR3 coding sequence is TGTGCCAGCAGCCAAGAACAGGGCTGGGGGGGTGAGCAGTACTTC. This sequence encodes CASSQEQGWGGEQYF.